A single sample gave rise to the 6 T cell receptor beta chains below, sequenced in a study of blood T cell repertoires in COVID-19. Sequenced by immunoSEQ multiplex PCR; TCRdb stores in-frame clones only, minus some. This table has fewer than 200,000 clones, 82% appearing once. The specimen was peripheral blood. These receptors all stem from a woman in her seventies with acute or convalescent COVID-19.

Note on this clone: The same CDR3 also results from other DNA sequences found in this sample. The V gene is TRBV6-2 or TRBV6-3, the J gene TRBJ1-5, with TRBD1 matching 10 bases. Germline lookup yields CDR1 MNHEY and CDR2 SVGEGT. After removal of 5 bases from V and 1 base from J, the junction contained 2 bases not matched to a gene. The CDR3 loop spans 15 amino acids. The CDR3 DNA sequence: TGTGCCAGCAGTCGGACAGGGGGAAGCAATCAGCCCCAGCATTTT. Amino acid sequence: CASSRTGGSNQPQHF.

The rearrangement links TRBV6-5 to TRBJ1-1; D call uncertain. The CDR3 is made up of 14 amino acids. CDR1 is MNHEY, CDR2 SVGAGI, per germline. The V gene lost 7 bases and the J gene lost 0 bases, with 12 bases spanning the gap. The CDR3 is CASTPLYMNTEAFF. CDR3 coding DNA: TGTGCCAGCACCCCTCTGTATATGAACACTGAAGCTTTCTTT.

This clone was seen more than once but under ten times. The V call is TRBV7-2, the J call TRBJ2-7; 7 bases fit TRBD1. The CDR3 sequence is 14 residues long. V lost 1 base, J lost 7 bases, and 7 bases stayed unmatched. The germline V gene has CDR1 SGHTA and CDR2 FQGNSA. CDR3 sequence reads: CASSLGFETGEQYF. The CDR3 bases are TGTGCCAGCAGCTTAGGTTTTGAGACAGGGGAGCAGTACTTC.

The rearrangement links TRBV18 to TRBJ1-2, with 8 bases identical to TRBD1. Germline CDR1 KGHSH, CDR2 LQKENI. The CDR3 loop spans 15 amino acids. V lost 3 bases and J lost 6; bases outside the gene matches: 9. Here the CDR3 reads CASSPTQGAYNGYTF. The CDR3 nucleotides are TGTGCCAGCTCACCGACTCAGGGGGCGTATAATGGCTACACCTTC. The whole variable domain, filled in from reference TRBV18 and TRBJ1-2, reads NAGVMQNPRHLVRRRGQEARLRCSPMKGHSHVYWYRQLPEEGLKFMVYLQKENIIDESGMPKERFSAEFPKEGPSILRIQQVVRGDSAAYFCASSPTQGAYNGYTFGSGTRLTVV.

The chain recombines TRBV18 with TRBJ1-5; no firm D call. This CDR3 comprises 13 residues. V lost 3 bases to trimming and J lost 5 bases, with 8 bases between them. CDR1 KGHSH and CDR2 LQKENI come from the germline V gene. CDR3 region: CASSPKEHQPQHF. As DNA, the CDR3 is TGTGCCAGCTCACCGAAGGAGCATCAGCCCCAGCATTTT.

V is TRBV28 and J is TRBJ1-1; TRBD1 agrees at 7 bases. Trimming removed 4 bases from V and 0 bases from J; junction bases left unmatched: 2. The CDR3 sequence is 14 residues long. CDR1 is MDHEN, CDR2 SYDVKM, per germline. This chain's CDR3 is CASSSQGLNTEAFF. DNA of the CDR3: TGTGCCAGCAGTTCACAGGGGTTGAACACTGAAGCTTTCTTT.